The 27 T cell receptor beta chains below were found in one sample sequenced in a study of T-cell memory formation after mild COVID-19. TCRdb re-called the 5' RACE reads through MiXCR, storing one row per CDR3 protein. The data hold 550,000 to 600,000 distinct CDR3 sequences, with roughly 17% observed a single time. Material: PBMCs or a T cell subset sorted from them (not recorded which). Receptor source: an adult woman who had mild COVID-19 (a few samples of this study predate the infection). Cell type and time point are not known.

This clonotype was found a few times. The chain carries TRBV13 and TRBJ2-7; D unresolved. Germline CDR1 reads PRHDT; CDR2 reads FYEKMQ (reference sequence). This CDR3 comprises 12 residues. V shed 4 bases and J shed 4 bases, with 8 bases lying between them. Here the CDR3 DNA reads TGTGCCAGCAGCTGTAGGTTGTACGAGCAGTACTTC. As protein: CASSCRLYEQYF.

The chain joins TRBV6-2 or TRBV6-3 to TRBJ2-7; weak D call: TRBD1 (6 bases). Germline CDR1 is MNHEY and CDR2 is SVGEGT. V lost 7 bases and J 3 bases, leaving 19 bases between the germline ends. This CDR3 has 15 residues. CDR3 sequence reads: CASMGWGRGGYEQYF. The CDR3 DNA is TGTGCCAGCATGGGCTGGGGCAGGGGCGGCTACGAGCAGTACTTC.

This clonotype was observed a few times. The rearrangement links TRBV14 to TRBJ2-7; 9 positions match TRBD1. This CDR3 is 15 amino acids long. V trimming: 4 bases; J trimming: 5 bases; junction bases outside the gene matches: 9. Looked up from germline, CDR1 is SGHDN and CDR2 is FVKESK. The CDR3 sequence is CASSLNRGRFHEQYF. The CDR3 DNA follows: TGTGCCAGCAGCCTGAACAGGGGGCGCTTCCACGAGCAGTACTTC. Filled out from reference TRBV14 and TRBJ2-7, the complete variable domain reads EAGVTQFPSHSVIEKGQTVTLRCDPISGHDNLYWYRRVMGKEIKFLLHFVKESKQDESGMPNNRFLAERTGGTYSTLKVQPAELEDSGVYFCASSLNRGRFHEQYFGPGTRLTVT.

The chain combines TRBV18 with TRBJ1-4; 7 bases map to TRBD1. This CDR3 region has 16 residues. CDR1 KGHSH and CDR2 LQKENI come from the germline V gene. Trimming removed 0 bases from V and 7 bases from J; junction bases left unmatched: 8. The CDR3 nucleotides are TGTGCCAGCTCACCACCGTCCCTTCAGGGGGGTGAAAAACTGTTTTTT. Its protein product is CASSPPSLQGGEKLFF.

As DNA, the CDR3 is TGTGCCAGCAGCTTAGGGGGCGCAGGCGGGGAGCTGTTTTTT. Translating it yields CASSLGGAGGELFF. The chain has TRBV5-4 and TRBJ2-2, with 7 bases fitting TRBD1. The germline CDR1 and CDR2 sequences are SGHNT and YYREEE (reference sequence). Trimming at V came to 2 bases and at J to 7 bases, leaving 5 bases not matched to a gene. This CDR3 contains 14 residues. The full variable domain, its missing parts supplied by reference TRBV5-4 and TRBJ2-2, is ETGVTQSPTHLIKTRGQQVTLRCSSQSGHNTVSWYQQALGQGPQFIFQYYREEENGRGNFPPRFSGLQFPNYSSELNVNALELDDSALYLCASSLGGAGGELFFGEGSRLTVL.

This rearrangement joins TRBV25-1 to TRBJ2-7; 9 nucleotides align to TRBD2. With 5 bases clipped from V and 3 bases from J, the junction kept 5 bases outside the gene matches. The CDR3 runs 14 residues. Per germline, CDR1 MGHDK and CDR2 SYGVNS. The CDR3 protein is CASSRAGGIYEQYF. The CDR3 coding sequence is TGTGCCAGCAGTCGAGCGGGGGGAATCTACGAGCAGTACTTC.

This clonotype was recorded at least ten times. The chain carries TRBV28 and TRBJ2-3; D unclear. The CDR3 is 15 amino acids. The germline V gene has CDR1 MDHEN and CDR2 SYDVKM. V was pared by 1 base and J by 0 bases, with 8 bases between. The chain's CDR3 is CASSLYSASTDTQYF. DNA for the CDR3: TGTGCCAGCAGTTTATACAGCGCTAGCACAGATACGCAGTATTTT.

The chain recombines TRBV4-1 with TRBJ2-3, with TRBD2 as a possible D gene (6 bases). The CDR3 contains 14 residues. Looked up from germline, CDR1 is MGHRA and CDR2 is YSYEKL. V was cut by 1 base and J by 2 bases, with 7 bases left in between. CDR3 sequence reads: CASSQAGDTDTQYF. The CDR3 DNA reads as TGCGCCAGCAGCCAAGCGGGGGACACAGATACGCAGTATTTT.

This clonotype was counted a few times. This CDR3 is CASSQGPGTSASPLHF. The CDR3 nucleotides read TGTGCCAGCAGCCAGGGCCCCGGGACATCAGCCTCACCCCTCCACTTT. V and J are TRBV4-2 and TRBJ1-6; D may be TRBD1 (6 bases). The CDR3 runs 16 residues. Per the germline V gene, CDR1 is LGHNA and CDR2 is YNFKEQ. V was shortened by 3 bases and J by 10 bases, with 19 bases between the two germline ends.

The table lists this clonotype with a few counts. The genes are TRBV12-3 or TRBV12-4 and TRBJ1-2; maybe TRBD1 (6 bases). The CDR3 is 12 residues long. Trimming stripped 8 bases from V and 6 bases from J, with 13 bases between. Here the CDR3 DNA reads TGTGCCAGCGGAAAGGGGGGTAATGGCTACACCTTC. This encodes CASGKGGNGYTF.

The chain has TRBV19 and TRBJ2-5; D is uncertain. V lost 3 bases, J lost 2 bases, and 16 bases lay in between. Germline lookup yields CDR1 LNHDA and CDR2 SQIVND (reference sequence). The CDR3 is 16 residues long. The CDR3 sequence is CASSMGWAAIQETQYF. CDR3 nucleotides: TGTGCCAGTAGTATGGGGTGGGCAGCCATTCAAGAGACCCAGTACTTC.

The chain carries TRBV7-2 and TRBJ2-7; D is unclear. This CDR3 spans 14 amino acids. Trimming pared 1 base from V and 4 bases from J, leaving 11 bases between. CDR1 is SGHTA, CDR2 FQGNSA, per germline. Here the CDR3 reads CASSLGGPAYEQYF. CDR3 sequence (DNA): TGTGCCAGCAGCTTAGGTGGTCCAGCATACGAGCAGTACTTC.

V gene TRBV5-1 combines with J gene TRBJ1-1; D remains unclear. The V and J ends lost 4 bases and 7 bases respectively, with 11 bases between them. The germline CDR1 and CDR2 sequences are SGHRS and YFSETQ. This CDR3 has 12 residues. The CDR3 loop reads CASSGTEIEAFF. Written as DNA, the CDR3 is TGCGCCAGCAGCGGAACAGAAATTGAAGCTTTCTTT.

The chain is built from TRBV7-2 and TRBJ1-4; no definite D call. V was cut by 1 base and J by 10 bases, with 25 bases left in between. This CDR3 contains 18 residues. Per germline, CDR1 SGHTA and CDR2 FQGNSA. The CDR3 coding sequence is TGTGCCAGCAGCTTAGACAGACGGAGGACCCGGAAGGAAGGAAAACTGTTTTTT. This encodes CASSLDRRRTRKEGKLFF.

This sequence joins TRBV29-1 and TRBJ2-3; 14 nucleotides align to TRBD2. Germline assignment: CDR1 SQVTM and CDR2 ANQGSEA. The length of the CDR3 is 15 residues. J was trimmed by 1 base and V by 5 bases; bases with no gene match: 2. The CDR3 sequence: CSVWGLAGGTDTQYF. CDR3 DNA sequence: TGCAGCGTTTGGGGACTAGCGGGAGGCACAGATACGCAGTATTTT.

This sequence joins TRBV9 and TRBJ1-1; perhaps TRBD1 as D (6 bases). Germline V lookup: CDR1 SGDLS, CDR2 YYNGEE. The CDR3 is 15 amino acids. The V end lost 4 bases, the J end lost 0 bases, and 13 bases lay between the germline ends. CDR3 loop: CASSTRGGLNTEAFF. The CDR3 DNA reads as TGTGCCAGCAGCACTAGGGGGGGATTGAACACTGAAGCTTTCTTT.

The J gene is TRBJ2-1, the V gene TRBV24-1; 7 positions agree with TRBD1. V lost 7 bases, J lost 5 bases, and 7 bases stayed unmatched. Germline-derived CDR1 and CDR2 are KGHDR and SFDVKD. The CDR3 consists of 14 residues. The CDR3 DNA reads as TGTGCCACCAGCCTACCCGACAGGGACAATGAGCAGTTCTTC. Translating gives CATSLPDRDNEQFF.

The chain couples TRBV20-1 to TRBJ2-5; either TRBD1 or TRBD2 may fit D (5 bases each). Germline V lookup: CDR1 DFQATT, CDR2 SNEGSKA (reference sequence). Deletions cut 3 bases from V and 1 base from J, with 9 bases between. This CDR3 comprises 13 residues. The CDR3 DNA is TGCAGTGCTAGGGATGGGGGCCAAGAGACCCAGTACTTC. Encoded protein: CSARDGGQETQYF.

This chain joins TRBV20-1 and TRBJ1-1; D is unresolved. The CDR3 consists of 12 residues. The germline V gene encodes CDR1 DFQATT and CDR2 SNEGSKA (reference sequence). V lost 4 bases to trimming and J lost 4 bases, with 10 bases between them. This chain's CDR3 is CSATGFGTEAFF. The CDR3 DNA sequence: TGCAGTGCTACCGGGTTCGGCACTGAAGCTTTCTTT.

The chain employs TRBV2 and TRBJ2-3, with D perhaps matching TRBD1 (6 bases). The CDR3 has 14 amino acids. Germline assignment: CDR1 SNHLY and CDR2 FYNNEI. V shed 11 bases and J shed 0 bases, with 15 bases lying between them. CDR3 DNA sequence: TGTGCCGTCCGGGACACACCTAGCACAGATACGCAGTATTTT. Its protein product is CAVRDTPSTDTQYF.

In its sample, this clonotype was seen a few times. Here the CDR3 DNA reads TGTGCCAGCAGCCCGTACACAGGGATAAACACTGAAGCTTTCTTT. This encodes CASSPYTGINTEAFF. The chain combines TRBV3-1 with TRBJ1-1; D is possibly TRBD1 (6 bases). Trimming pared 4 bases from V and 2 bases from J, leaving 14 bases between. This CDR3 has 15 residues. In germline, CDR1 is LGHDT, CDR2 YNNKEL (reference sequence).

Many counts were recorded for this clonotype. The chain employs TRBV7-6 and TRBJ2-1, with D possibly TRBD2 on 5 matching bases. The CDR3 has 15 amino acids. CDR1 and CDR2 from the germline V gene are SGHVS and FNYEAQ. Trimming stripped 5 bases from V and 0 bases from J, with 11 bases between. CDR3 bases: TGTGCCAGCAGCCAAGAAGGGAGCTCCTACAATGAGCAGTTCTTC. Translating it yields CASSQEGSSYNEQFF.

This clonotype was seen more than once but under ten times. The chain uses TRBV15 and TRBJ2-3; D unclear. The CDR3 totals 15 residues. V lost 0 bases and J lost 0, with 7 bases in between. Germline V lookup: CDR1 LNHNV, CDR2 YYDKDF (reference sequence). The chain's CDR3 is CATSRDFDSTDTQYF. The CDR3 DNA reads as TGTGCCACCAGCAGAGATTTCGACAGCACAGATACGCAGTATTTT.

V usage is TRBV5-1 and J usage is TRBJ2-3, with 8 bases identical to TRBD1. Unmatched junction bases numbered 6, after V lost 0 bases and J lost 6 bases. The CDR3 totals 15 residues. CDR1 is SGHRS, CDR2 YFSETQ, per germline. The CDR3 loop is CASSLVRTGSDTQYF. The CDR3 coding sequence is TGCGCCAGCAGCTTGGTGAGGACAGGGTCCGATACGCAGTATTTT. The full variable domain, in which reference TRBV5-1 and TRBJ2-3 provide the parts outside the CDR3, is KAGVTQTPRYLIKTRGQQVTLSCSPISGHRSVSWYQQTPGQGLQFLFEYFSETQRNKGNFPGRFSGRQFSNSRSEMNVSTLELGDSALYLCASSLVRTGSDTQYFGPGTRLTVL.

This clonotype was observed a few times. This chain links TRBV27 with TRBJ2-1, with 8 bases fitting TRBD1. CDR1 and CDR2 from the germline V gene are MNHEY and SMNVEV (reference sequence). This CDR3 contains 16 residues. The ends lost 5 bases at V and 8 bases at J; junction bases unmatched: 14. The CDR3 region has the DNA TGTGCCAGCAGTACCAACCGGGACAGGCTTTCCGATGAGCAGTTCTTC. This gives the protein CASSTNRDRLSDEQFF.

This clonotype was detected a few times. The chain has TRBV5-1 and TRBJ2-1; 8 nucleotides agree with TRBD1. The germline V gene encodes CDR1 SGHRS and CDR2 YFSETQ. With V trimmed by 0 bases and J by 8 bases, 4 bases remained unmatched. CDR3 length: 14 amino acids. DNA for the CDR3: TGCGCCAGCAGCTTGGGGGACAGGTCGGATGAGCAGTTCTTC. It yields the protein CASSLGDRSDEQFF.

There are a few counts of this clonotype. The chain joins TRBV6-6 to TRBJ2-5, with 9 positions matching TRBD2. This CDR3 spans 14 amino acids. The trim removed 7 bases at V and 2 bases at J, leaving 5 bases unmatched. Germline V lookup: CDR1 MNHNY, CDR2 SVGAGI (reference sequence). CDR3 amino acids: CASTQTSGQETQYF. DNA of the CDR3: TGTGCCAGCACTCAGACTAGCGGACAAGAGACCCAGTACTTC.